Following are 22 T cell receptor beta chains from one sample sequenced in a study of blood T cell repertoires in COVID-19. Generated by immunoSEQ multiplex PCR, the TCRdb table keeps only in-frame clones and is missing some. The sample has about 480,000 clones; 70% to 90% are singletons. Input material: PBMCs or T cells enriched from blood (not recorded which). These receptors all stem from a woman younger than 30 with acute COVID-19.

This sequence joins TRBV27 and TRBJ2-1, with TRBD2 matching over 10 bases. The CDR3 length is 15 residues. Per germline, CDR1 MNHEY and CDR2 SMNVEV (reference sequence). V lost 4 bases to trimming and J lost 5 bases; unmatched junction nucleotides: 5. The CDR3 region has the DNA TGTGCCAGCAGTTCTTATAGCGGGGGGAACAATGAGCAGTTCTTC. Translating gives CASSSYSGGNNEQFF.

The chain links TRBV3-1 (or the pseudogene TRBV3-2) to TRBJ2-1, with 12 bases lining up with TRBD2. Germline-derived CDR1 and CDR2 are LGHDT and YNNKEL (reference sequence). The CDR3 has 15 residues. Trimming took 1 base from V and 10 from J; bases not matched to a gene: 5. The CDR3 sequence: CASSQVLAGGKEQFF. CDR3 nucleotide sequence: TGTGCCAGCAGCCAAGTACTAGCGGGGGGAAAGGAGCAGTTCTTC.

This clone was seen once. This chain uses TRBV28 with TRBJ1-5, with TRBD1 as a possible D gene (6 bases). V was shortened by 5 bases and J by 4 bases, with 9 bases between the two germline ends. Looked up from germline, CDR1 is MDHEN and CDR2 is SYDVKM. This CDR3 region has 13 residues. CDR3 nucleotide sequence: TGTGCCAGCAGTCCCACAGGGAATCAGCCCCAGCATTTT. This sequence encodes CASSPTGNQPQHF.

This clone was counted a single time. J is TRBJ2-7 and V is TRBV20-1; the D is unclear. CDR3 length equals 11 residues. The germline V gene has CDR1 DFQATT and CDR2 SNEGSKA (reference sequence). Trimming removed 3 bases at V and 5 bases at J, with 8 bases between. CDR3 coding DNA: TGCAGTGCTAGGTTGAGAGACGAGCAGTACTTC. Its translation is CSARLRDEQYF.

This chain connects TRBV5-1 to TRBJ1-2, with a possible D match to TRBD1 (5 bases). The CDR3 is 14 amino acids. Germline CDR1 and CDR2: SGHRS and YFSETQ. The V and J ends lost 2 bases and 4 bases respectively, with 12 bases between them. The CDR3 sequence is CASSLTTELYGYTF. In DNA form, the CDR3 reads TGCGCCAGCAGCTTAACGACAGAACTCTATGGCTACACCTTC. Full variable domain (missing parts from reference TRBV5-1 and TRBJ1-2): KAGVTQTPRYLIKTRGQQVTLSCSPISGHRSVSWYQQTPGQGLQFLFEYFSETQRNKGNFPGRFSGRQFSNSRSEMNVSTLELGDSALYLCASSLTTELYGYTFGSGTRLTVV.

The V call is TRBV6-5, the J call TRBJ1-1; TRBD1 matches 8 bases. The CDR3 is made up of 14 amino acids. CDR1 and CDR2 (germline): MNHEY, SVGAGI. J gave up 1 base and V 2 bases, and 0 bases lay outside the gene matches. CDR3 nucleotides: TGTGCCAGCAGTTACGGGACAGGGAACACTGAAGCTTTCTTT. It is translated as CASSYGTGNTEAFF.

This clone has just one count. The V gene is TRBV10-3, the J gene TRBJ2-5; D gene ambiguous. Trimming removed 5 bases at V and 0 bases at J, with 7 bases between. Germline values: CDR1 ENHRY, CDR2 SYGVKD. The CDR3 has 13 amino acids. The CDR3 here is CAISTEYQETQYF. Written as DNA, the CDR3 is TGTGCCATCAGTACAGAGTACCAAGAGACCCAGTACTTC.

This chain uses TRBV6-1 with TRBJ1-1; maybe TRBD1 (5 bases). The CDR3 extends over 14 amino acids. V lost 2 bases to trimming and J lost 1 base, with 8 bases between them. The germline CDR1 and CDR2 sequences are MNHNS and SASEGT. CDR3 sequence: CASSELRGNTEAFF. The CDR3 DNA sequence: TGTGCCAGCAGTGAATTAAGGGGGAACACTGAAGCTTTCTTT.

The chain couples TRBV11-3 to TRBJ2-3, with 10 bases that match TRBD1. V trimming: 5 bases; J trimming: 4 bases; junction bases outside the gene matches: 3. Germline-derived CDR1 and CDR2 are SGHNT and YENEEA. The CDR3 has 14 residues. The CDR3 nucleotides read TGTGCCAGCAGCACCGGACAGGGGGCAGATACGCAGTATTTT. It translates to CASSTGQGADTQYF.

The CDR3 loop reads CASSARTGIEQYF. The CDR3 region has the DNA TGCGCCAGCAGCGCGAGAACAGGGATCGAGCAGTACTTC. J is TRBJ2-7 and V is TRBV5-1; D is possibly TRBD1 (6 bases). V was clipped by 4 bases and J by 6 bases, with 14 bases between them. This CDR3 comprises 13 residues. Germline lookup yields CDR1 SGHRS and CDR2 YFSETQ.

This chain connects TRBV24-1 to TRBJ2-1, with 12 bases fitting TRBD2. Trimming cost V 6 bases and J 8 bases; bases outside gene matches: 4. Germline CDR1 reads KGHDR; CDR2 reads SFDVKD. The CDR3 is 14 amino acids. For the CDR3, the DNA is TGTGCCACCAGTCTACTAGCGGGAGGCGATGAGCAGTTCTTC. It codes for CATSLLAGGDEQFF.

V is TRBV28 and J is TRBJ1-1; D may be TRBD1 (6 bases). V was clipped by 5 bases and J by 4 bases, with 14 bases between them. Germline assignment: CDR1 MDHEN and CDR2 SYDVKM. The CDR3 runs 14 residues. The CDR3, as DNA: TGTGCCAGCAGTAAACAGGGAGGGGGCACTGAAGCTTTCTTT. Translation gives CASSKQGGGTEAFF. Variable domain in full (rest from reference TRBV28 and TRBJ1-1): DVKVTQSSRYLVKRTGEKVFLECVQDMDHENMFWYRQDPGLGLRLIYFSYDVKMKEKGDIPEGYSVSREKKERFSLILESASTNQTSMYLCASSKQGGGTEAFFGQGTRLTVV.

The chain carries TRBV7-8 and TRBJ1-4, with 7 bases aligning to TRBD1. CDR1 and CDR2 (germline): SGHVS, FQNEAQ. After removal of 4 bases from V and 2 bases from J, the junction contained 7 bases not matched to a gene. The CDR3 has 16 residues. As DNA, the CDR3 is TGTGCCAGCAGCTCACTGTCCAGGGGGACTAATGAAAAACTGTTTTTT. Its protein is CASSSLSRGTNEKLFF.

The chain employs TRBV28 and TRBJ1-2, with D possibly TRBD1 on 5 matching bases. V lost 6 bases and J 6 bases, leaving 11 bases between the germline ends. The CDR3 has 12 amino acids. Germline V gene lookup returns CDR1 MDHEN and CDR2 SYDVKM. CDR3 coding DNA: TGTGCCAGCAGCACAGGCCCAAATGGCTACACCTTC. This codes for CASSTGPNGYTF.

This clone has just a few counts. The chain carries TRBV30 and TRBJ2-3; 14 nucleotides agree with TRBD2. The CDR3 is 14 residues long. CDR1 GTSNPN and CDR2 SVGIG come from the germline V gene (reference sequence). V was pared by 5 bases and J by 7 bases, with 5 bases of the junction left unmatched. The DNA of the CDR3 is TGTGCCTGGGTGACTAGCGGGAGGGCCTATACGCAGTATTTT. Residues: CAWVTSGRAYTQYF.

The chain combines TRBV13 with TRBJ2-1; 7 nucleotides agree with TRBD2. The CDR3 extends over 16 amino acids. V lost 0 bases, J lost 2 bases, and 4 bases stayed unmatched. Germline V gene lookup returns CDR1 PRHDT and CDR2 FYEKMQ (reference sequence). The CDR3 nucleotides are TGTGCCAGCAGCTTAGGTACGGGAGGAACCTACAATGAGCAGTTCTTC. Residues: CASSLGTGGTYNEQFF.

In this sample, this clone turned up once. The gene calls are TRBV3-1 (or the pseudogene TRBV3-2) and TRBJ1-3; perhaps TRBD1 as D (5 bases). Germline V gene lookup returns CDR1 LGHDT and CDR2 YNNKEL (reference sequence). The CDR3 is made up of 15 amino acids. The V gene lost 4 bases and the J gene lost 0 bases, with 10 bases spanning the gap. As DNA, the CDR3 is TGTGCCAGCAGCCTTGACAGCACCTCTGGAAACACCATATATTTT. Amino acid sequence: CASSLDSTSGNTIYF.

The rearrangement links TRBV28 to TRBJ2-7; D may be TRBD1 (6 bases). V gave up 6 bases and J gave up 2 bases, with 20 bases separating them. The length of the CDR3 is 16 residues. Germline V gene lookup returns CDR1 MDHEN and CDR2 SYDVKM. In DNA, the CDR3 is TGTGCCAGCAGCTATAATTCCGGGACACTAACCTACGAGCAGTACTTC. It is translated as CASSYNSGTLTYEQYF.

The rearrangement uses TRBV7-6 and TRBJ2-1, with TRBD2 identical over 10 bases. CDR1 and CDR2 from the germline V gene are SGHVS and FNYEAQ. V lost 5 bases and J lost 4; bases outside the gene matches: 8. This CDR3 contains 16 residues. The CDR3 region has the DNA TGTGCCAGCAGCCCAAGGACTAGCGGACAGTACAATGAGCAGTTCTTC. It is translated as CASSPRTSGQYNEQFF.

As for this clone: The junction shows a germline mismatch at one end, possibly a read error. The chain links TRBV4-2 to TRBJ1-2; 7 bases line up with TRBD1. There are 13 residues in the CDR3. Germline loops: CDR1 LGHNA, CDR2 YNFKEQ. CDR3 protein: CASSQGQDYGYTF. The DNA for the CDR3 is TGTGCCAGCAGTCAAGGACAGGACTATGGCTACACCTTC.

This clone was counted between two and nine times. The rearrangement joins TRBV10-1 to TRBJ2-2; D gene uncertain. Trimming shortened V by 0 bases and J by 7 bases, and 6 bases separated the two germline ends. The CDR3 extends over 13 amino acids. Looked up from germline, CDR1 is WNHNN and CDR2 is SYGVQD (reference sequence). Here the CDR3 DNA reads TGCGCCAGCAGTGAGTCTAGTATCGGGGAGCTGTTTTTT. It codes for CASSESSIGELFF.

The chain employs TRBV7-8 and TRBJ1-2, with a possible D match to TRBD1 (6 bases). The CDR3 runs 12 residues. Germline assignment: CDR1 SGHVS and CDR2 FQNEAQ. V was cut by 5 bases and J by 4 bases, with 8 bases left in between. CDR3 region: CASSQDSYGYTF. The CDR3 DNA is TGTGCCAGCAGCCAGGACAGCTATGGCTACACCTTC.